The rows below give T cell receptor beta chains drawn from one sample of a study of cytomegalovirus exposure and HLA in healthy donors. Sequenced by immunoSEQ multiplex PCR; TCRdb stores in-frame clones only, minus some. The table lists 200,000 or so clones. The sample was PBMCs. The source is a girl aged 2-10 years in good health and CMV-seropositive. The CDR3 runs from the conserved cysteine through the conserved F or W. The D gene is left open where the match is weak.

CASSPGLAANTGELFF	TGTGCCAGCAGCCCCGGACTAGCGGCGAACACCGGGGAGCTGTTTTTT	TRBJ2-2	TRBD2	TRBV7-6
CAWGLLGEQYF	TGTGCCTGGGGACTCCTGGGGGAGCAGTACTTC	TRBJ2-7	.	TRBV30
CASSLSLSSYEQYF	TGTGCCAGCAGCTTGTCACTATCATCCTACGAGCAGTACTTC	TRBJ2-7	.	TRBV7-7
CASSLSMGRETEAFF	TGTGCCAGCAGCTTATCCATGGGGCGTGAGACTGAAGCTTTCTTT	TRBJ1-1	.	TRBV7-6
CASSEGTGLNYGYTF	TGTGCCAGCAGTGAGGGGACAGGCCTCAACTATGGCTACACCTTC	TRBJ1-2	TRBD1	TRBV2
CASSFVLSGRYGDEQFF	TGTGCCAGCAGCTTTGTTCTAAGCGGGAGGTACGGGGATGAGCAGTTCTTC	TRBJ2-1	TRBD2	TRBV7-8
CASSWGSGSRYEQYF	TGCGCCAGCAGTTGGGGTAGCGGGAGTCGTTACGAGCAGTACTTC	TRBJ2-7	TRBD2	TRBV4-1
CAIQGASGRDEQYF	TGTGCCATACAAGGGGCTAGCGGGCGGGACGAGCAGTACTTC	TRBJ2-7	TRBD2	TRBV28
CASSPLLFGFEQYF	TGTGCCAGCAGTCCACTGCTTTTCGGGTTCGAGCAGTACTTC	TRBJ2-7	.	TRBV2
CASSEGTGFSEAFF	TGTGCCAGCAGTGAAGGGACAGGGTTCTCTGAAGCTTTCTTT	TRBJ1-1	TRBD1	TRBV6-1
CASSLAVTSGTDTQYF	TGTGCCAGCAGCTTGGCCGTGACTAGCGGCACAGATACGCAGTATTTT	TRBJ2-3	TRBD2	TRBV5-6
CASSLERQGLFNTEALF	TGCGCCAGCAGCTTGGAGAGGCAGGGCCTTTTTAACACTGAAGCTCTCTTT	TRBJ1-1	.	TRBV5-1
CASSLGLLPPGYTF	TGTGCCAGCAGTTTAGGTCTGCTACCACCTGGCTACACCTTC	TRBJ1-2	.	TRBV28
CASSPGTSSLYEQYF	TGTGCCAGCAGCCCCGGGACTAGCAGTCTCTACGAGCAGTACTTC	TRBJ2-7	TRBD2	TRBV6-5
CATAAGPSASTDTQYF	TGCGCCACCGCAGCGGGACCGTCTGCTAGCACAGATACGCAGTATTTT	TRBJ2-3	TRBD2	TRBV10-1
CATSTGTDSGNTIYF	TGTGCCACCAGCACCGGGACAGACTCTGGAAACACCATATATTTT	TRBJ1-3	TRBD1	TRBV15
CASSLGGTGARGYTF	TGTGCCAGCAGCTTAGGGGGGACAGGGGCCCGTGGCTACACCTTC	TRBJ1-2	TRBD1	TRBV7-2
CASSLSGTQPQHF	TGTGCCAGCAGTTTATCAGGGACACAGCCCCAGCATTTT	TRBJ1-5	.	TRBV28
CATSRGLPSNQPQHF	TGTGCCACCAGCAGAGGACTGCCTAGCAATCAGCCCCAGCATTTT	TRBJ1-5	.	TRBV15
CASSVQGAAGYGYTF	TGTGCCAGCAGCGTACAGGGGGCAGCCGGCTATGGCTACACCTTC	TRBJ1-2	TRBD1	TRBV9
CASRSDRGETEAFF	TGTGCCAGCAGGTCCGACCGAGGAGAGACTGAAGCTTTCTTT	TRBJ1-1	.	TRBV2
CASSLGLAVETQYF	TGTGCCAGCAGCCTTGGACTAGCGGTAGAGACCCAGTACTTC	TRBJ2-5	TRBD2	TRBV16
CASSQPTWGLEETQYF	TGTGCCAGCAGTCAACCCACGTGGGGGCTTGAAGAGACCCAGTACTTC	TRBJ2-5	.	TRBV6-6
CASSFRGGAQPQHF	TGTGCCAGCAGTTTCCGAGGCGGTGCTCAGCCCCAGCATTTT	TRBJ1-5	.	TRBV28
CASSLDRGNEQFF	TGTGCCAGTAGCCTTGACAGGGGCAATGAGCAGTTCTTC	TRBJ2-1	TRBD1	TRBV19
CASNRLAGPNNEQFF	TGTGCCAGCAATCGATTAGCGGGACCTAACAATGAGCAGTTCTTC	TRBJ2-1	TRBD2	TRBV13
CASRRIGLAGVGETQYF	TGTGCCAGCAGGAGAATCGGACTAGCGGGAGTCGGAGAGACCCAGTACTTC	TRBJ2-5	TRBD2	TRBV7-2
CASSQEGRESTDTQYF	TGTGCCAGCAGCCAAGAAGGGCGGGAGAGCACAGATACGCAGTATTTT	TRBJ2-3	TRBD2	TRBV4-2
CASRGYQETQYF	TGTGCCAGCAGGGGCTACCAAGAGACCCAGTACTTC	TRBJ2-5	.	TRBV6-1
CASSWGQGIAYEQYF	TGCGCCAGCAGCTGGGGACAGGGGATTGCCTACGAGCAGTACTTC	TRBJ2-7	TRBD1	TRBV5-1
CASSWENPETQYF	TGTGCCAGCAGCTGGGAGAATCCGGAGACCCAGTACTTC	TRBJ2-5	.	TRBV7-9
CSAGNYGYTF	TGCAGTGCTGGCAACTATGGCTACACCTTC	TRBJ1-2	.	TRBV20-1
CASSESAGTGGVDQPQHF	TGCGCCAGCAGTGAGTCAGCTGGGACAGGGGGTGTGGATCAGCCCCAGCATTTT	TRBJ1-5	TRBD1	TRBV10-1
CASSRQGYEQYF	TGTGCCAGCAGCCGACAGGGTTACGAGCAGTACTTC	TRBJ2-7	TRBD1	TRBV5-4
CASSIPTGGRGEQYF	TGTGCCAGCAGCATACCAACAGGGGGCAGAGGAGAGCAGTACTTC	TRBJ2-7	TRBD1	TRBV5-4
CASSPTEPSSYEQYF	TGTGCCAGCAGTCCAACAGAGCCCAGCTCCTACGAGCAGTACTTC	TRBJ2-7	.	TRBV28
CAIKQDAYGNTIYF	TGTGCCATCAAGCAGGATGCTTATGGAAACACCATATATTTT	TRBJ1-3	.	TRBV10-3